This is a list of T cell receptor beta chains from one sample in a study of preoperative IRX-2 immunotherapy in early breast cancer. This table comes from immunoSEQ multiplex PCR, and its TCRdb copy is limited to in-frame clones, with some not included. The sample shows 35,000 to 40,000 clones, 80% to 90% of them seen only once. Sequences were derived from lymph node tissue, sampled after IRX-2 immunotherapy. The receptors shown here come from a human donor with breast cancer. Each CDR3 is given with its conserved first and last residue. A D gene is named only where the DNA matches it firmly. Expanded clones are given a class, and other clones once, few, many or no size at all.

TRBJ1-1 | . | 19 | . | TRBV5-1 | TGCGCCAGCAGCTTTCTAGGTTACAGGGTACTAGAAGGGAACACTAAAGCTTTCTTT | CASSFLGYRVLEGNTKAFF
TRBJ1-6 | . | 14 | . | TRBV7-1 | TGTGCCAGCAACTTAGGTGGACAGAATTCACCCCTCCACTTT | CASNLGGQNSPLHF
TRBJ1-1 | . | 18 | . | TRBV1 | TGCGCCAGCAGCCACCGGGACAGGGGGTTTTCGGGGAACACTGAAGCTTTCTTT | CASSHRDRGFSGNTEAFF
TRBJ1-5 | . | 14 | . | TRBV6-8 | TGTGCCAGCAGTCCAGGTTTCGGCAATCAGCCCCAGCATTTT | CASSPGFGNQPQHF
TRBJ1-1 | . | 13 | TRBD1 | TRBV6-8 | TGTGCCAGCCGGACCACAGGGGGGACTGAAGCTTTCTTT | CASRTTGGTEAFF
TRBJ2-7 | . | 13 | . | TRBV7-4 | TGTGCCAGCAGCTTAGCGCGGAGGGACGAGCAGTACTTC | CASSLARRDEQYF
TRBJ1-2 | . | 17 | . | TRBV6-8 | TGTGCCAGCAGTTACGCCCTCCCGGCAGTCGCCGGGCATGGCTACACCTTC | CASSYALPAVAGHGYTF
TRBJ2-3 | . | 13 | . | TRBV7-4 | TGTGCCAGCAGCTTAGGACCCACAGATACGCAGTATTTT | CASSLGPTDTQYF
TRBJ1-2 | . | 14 | . | TRBV18 | TGTGCCAGCTCACCTCCGGGACATCTCTATGGCTACACCTTC | CASSPPGHLYGYTF
TRBJ1-3 | . | 16 | . | TRBV2 | TGTGCCAGCAGTCTTCAATCAGGGAGCTCTGGAAACACCATATATTTT | CASSLQSGSSGNTIYF
TRBJ2-2 | once | 15 | TRBD2 | TRBV6-8 | TGTGCCAGCAGTGCACTAGCGGGGAACACCGGGGAGCTGTTTTTT | CASSALAGNTGELFF
TRBJ2-3 | . | 14 | . | TRBV30 | TGTGCCTGGAGTGTACGAGGAGGCACAGATACGCAGTATTTT | CAWSVRGGTDTQYF
TRBJ2-5 | . | 14 | TRBD2 | TRBV28 | TGTGCCAGCAGGATACTAGCGGGGGCAGAGACCCAGTACTTC | CASRILAGAETQYF
TRBJ2-7 | few | 13 | TRBD1 | TRBV6-8 | TGTGCCAGCAGTCATGACAGGGGAGACGAGCAGTACTTC | CASSHDRGDEQYF
TRBJ2-7 | . | 16 | . | TRBV6-4 | TGTGCCAGCAGCCCTAGGTTTGACTGGTCCTTATACGAGCAGTACTTC | CASSPRFDWSLYEQYF
TRBJ1-1 | . | 15 | . | TRBV6-8 | TGTGCCAGCAGTTACTACGGGGGCTTGAACACTGAAGCTTTCTTT | CASSYYGGLNTEAFF
TRBJ2-2 | . | 19 | TRBD2 | TRBV28 | TGTGCCAGCAGTGTCCGCCTAGCGGGGGGAGTCAAATTCACCGGGGAGCTGTTTTTT | CASSVRLAGGVKFTGELFF
TRBJ1-4 | . | 14 | . | TRBV18 | TGTGCCAGCTCGCAACAGGAGGCTAATGAAAAACTGTTTTTT | CASSQQEANEKLFF
TRBJ2-7 | . | 16 | . | TRBV18 | TGTGCCAGCTCACCAAACCCAGGATCTATAGGCAACGAGCAGTACTTC | CASSPNPGSIGNEQYF
TRBJ1-2 | . | 13 | . | TRBV12-5 | TGTGCCAGCACGACAGGATCGGCCGCTGGCTACACCTTC | CASTTGSAAGYTF